This paragraph covers one TCR beta chain sequence. This clone has a single count. Its specific antigen is unknown. No much larger clone exists at a distance of one base, and base qualities are not known. CDR1 MGHDK and CDR2 SYGVNS were looked up in the germline V gene. Including the terminal cysteine and phenylalanine, the CDR3 comprises 15 residues. Just CDR3 DNA is preserved here, 45 bases in frame from base 1. V gives up 2 bases and J gives up 1 base, and the segment between their germline ends measures 11 bases. The cohort was made up of roughly 670 healthy bone marrow donors. All cohort members were sampled while nominally healthy, although unrecorded immune exposures were likely present. The donor tested CMV seronegative and was one of the 352 seronegative cohort members. A peripheral blood sample was provided by each donor, and peripheral blood mononuclear cells were used for TCR beta sequencing. The Qiagen DNeasy Blood Extraction Kit was used to extract genomic DNA from the blood cell samples.

These data come from a study of cytomegalovirus exposure and HLA in healthy donors (dated by TCRdb to about 2017). General notes on the study: According to an earlier analysis of 550 to 700 of the donors, 150 million to 200 million T cells yielded some 110 million unique TCR beta sequences and approximately 300 Gb of sequence data. Approximately 310 gigabases of sequencing data and tens of millions of unique TCR sequences were included in an early release covering roughly 600 HLA-typed donors. The aim of the study was to test whether cataloging public T cell receptors could identify signatures of past pathogen exposure. Typing coverage varied by locus: 629-630 donors for A, B, C, DRB1 and DQB1; under 550 for DQA1; more than 600 for DPA1; approximately 470 for DPB1. High-throughput TCR immunosequencing, statistical association of individual TCRs with disease status, and machine learning were combined to predict cytomegalovirus infection status. Using immunosequencing, the study profiled T cell repertoires from fewer than 700 subjects and related those repertoires to cytomegalovirus serostatus. A later genetic analysis used genome-wide SNP genotypes for about 55% of the 666 donors, treating that subset as a discovery cohort. A later analysis re-analyzed previously published TCR beta repertoires from about 600 donors and added high-resolution HLA genotyping to study TCR occurrence patterns. Several DR-DQ haplotypes were treated as single units for association and clustering because of strong linkage in the cohort. The genetic ancestry cluster associated with self-reported Caucasian donors included about 84% of the roughly 410 genotyped donors. In the later analysis, no new phenotypic data were used to find candidate immune exposures; instead, reliance was placed on TCR beta sequences and their occurrence across donors. An earlier analysis of approximately 580 of the donors used high-throughput TCR beta sequencing to judge whether each TCR beta V gene segment behaved as functional or pseudogenic. Along with the roughly 710-subject first cohort, a separate validation cohort of over a hundred different subjects was used. On average, roughly 250,000 unique TCR beta nucleotide sequences were sequenced per donor among a few hundred genotyped donors of the cohort, with 15% to 20% of those sequences being non-productive. Both class I and class II loci were covered by HLA typing, at four-digit resolution. Donor age, sex, ethnicity and CMV serostatus were collected together with the repertoire data. Every discovery cohort repertoire had been produced on one sequencing platform. The investigation overall reported the following: In an earlier analysis of more than 450 of the donors, most TCR beta V segments were observed in productive rearrangements about 87% or about 30% of the time, broadly matching IMGT annotations. The cohort was sequenced for TCR beta chains only, and without alpha or paired-chain data the features that could be detected were limited. Linkage disequilibrium might explain the correlated functional status among segregating V segments, but an unknown experimental factor could not be excluded. A later analysis found that most CMV-associated TCR beta chains appeared HLA-restricted, with HLA associations seemingly driven largely by CMV exposure. Assigning TCR associations to individual alleles was difficult when HLA alleles, especially DR and DQ, strongly co-occurred. According to a later analysis, parvovirus B19, influenza, CMV and Epstein-Barr virus appeared linked to several top co-occurrence clusters. In a later analysis, HLA-associated TCR beta chains were found to be more clonally expanded and to have lower generation probabilities than equally common non-associated chains. A later analysis found that TCR association rates varied across HLA loci, with DRB1 alleles showing the most associated TCRs and HLA-C alleles the fewest. A total of about 150 TCR beta chains were listed by the study as associated with cytomegalovirus. V-gene and J-gene trimming of TCR beta chains was associated with a missense DCLRE1C variant in a later genetic analysis, and the association was replicated in an independent cohort. The earlier analysis of 587 of the donors excluded over 15 rarely observed V segments, including chromosome 9 orphons, because counts were too low. According to a later genetic analysis, donors in an Asian-associated ancestry cluster had fewer N-insertions in productive TCRs than the approximately 650-donor mean. Specific HLA alleles were associated with roughly 17,000 TCR beta sequences at a false discovery rate of 0.05 in a later analysis. In both the original and validation cohorts, the classifier was reported to diagnose cytomegalovirus status with high specificity and sensitivity. A cluster of highly shared sequence variants was judged likely to represent a technical artifact of the sequencing pipeline. Immune exposure information for the cohort was limited to CMV serostatus. A few of the identified cytomegalovirus-associated TCR beta chains were confirmed in vitro to be specific for cytomegalovirus antigens. According to the authors, the approach could potentially be generalized to other disease states and immunological phenotypes. Because some donors lacked HLA typing at each locus, the association tests relied only on the typed subset. The 87-base-pair reads could not distinguish some IMGT-functional V segments, including TRBV6-2 and TRBV6-3, so those segments were excluded. Presence/absence analyses assumed roughly uniform sequencing depth across donors, an assumption that may not hold. A further reported finding was that TCR beta sequences accurately predicted the HLA-A and HLA-B alleles for most subjects in the first cohort. Most TCR sequences were seen in very few donors, while some public TCRs were found in many individuals.

Libraries were prepared through the immunoSEQ multiplex PCR assay. For the multiplex PCR, a mixture combining 60 forward primers for TCR Vbeta segments and 13 reverse primers for TCR Jbeta segments was used. The CDR3 region of rearranged TCR beta genes was amplified from genomic DNA by a multiplex PCR assay. The amplified TCR beta libraries were sequenced on the Illumina HiSeq System as 87-base-pair reads. As for the authors' bioinformatics: A later analysis tallied roughly 76 million unique TCR beta chains across the 700 or so repertoires, and approximately 12 million of those chains were shared by two or more donors. Raw reads were error-corrected and collapsed into unique sequences by a nearest-neighbor algorithm in which closely related sequences were merged to remove PCR and sequencing errors. CDR3 sequences were aligned to IMGT reference sequences to assign V, D and J gene segments. For a sequence to be retained, at least a six-nucleotide match to both a V gene segment and a J gene segment was required. Rearrangements were classified as productive when the CDR3 lacked stop codons and remained in frame with V and J, and all other rearrangements were classified as non-productive. Following IMGT convention, CDR3 was defined as the stretch from the second conserved V-encoded cysteine up to the conserved J-encoded phenylalanine. Sequences without an unambiguous match to a single V gene segment were excluded from the earlier analysis of 500 to 700 of the donors. In an earlier analysis of a few hundred of the donors, V segments were called functional above 56.7% productive rearrangements and were called segregating when the between-donor standard deviation exceeded 5%. A statistical classification framework was built to diagnose cytomegalovirus status from the catalog of TCR beta chain sequences. A later analysis assigned V and J genes by comparing TCR nucleotide sequences with IMGT/GENE-DB human TR gene sequences. The TCRdist pipeline was used in a later analysis to assign CDR3 sequences and most-parsimonious VDJ recombination scenarios. In a later analysis, each TCR beta chain was defined by its CDR3 amino acid sequence together with its V-gene family, and reads lacking a unique V-gene family were excluded. A later analysis removed over 500 highly shared, low-generation-probability nucleotide sequences to deal with suspected cross-contamination and a sequencing artifact. For each public chain, a later analysis derived a clonal expansion index from normalized ranks of inferred template counts within each repertoire. A later analysis computed generation probabilities with a VDJ recombination model fitted to out-of-frame rearrangements, and checked the results against IGoR. In a later analysis, TCR-TCR, TCR-HLA and TCR-CMV co-occurrence was scored with hypergeometric tests, and a repertoire-size bias correction was applied to TCR pairs. To estimate false discovery rates, a later analysis permuted the HLA or CMV assignments 20 times. A later analysis grouped co-occurring TCRs with DBSCAN, adding TCRdist sequence similarity when clustering within HLA-allele-positive subsets. Co-occurrence clustering excluded repertoires with fewer than 30,000 or more than 120,000 public chains, plus five with anomalous nucleotide sharing. This immuneACCESS table, as held by TCRdb, lists in-frame sequences with V and J called but not all clones. Of the missing ones, under half trace to an unresolved V gene in checked studies; the others have no known cause. That table gives V, J and clone size, and the DNA gave D and trimming. Across this sample there are roughly 180,000 clones, with roughly 78% seen only once. The ten most abundant clones make up roughly 2% of the sample.

The sample was PBMCs. This clonotype originated in a woman aged 30 to 39 in good health and CMV-seronegative. This sequence uses TRBV25-1 and TRBJ2-5; TRBD1 is a possible D gene, resting on 6 matching bases. The CDR3 reads CASSETGNPQETQYF. The DNA sequence reads TGTGCCAGCAGTGAAACAGGGAACCCCCAAGAGACCCAGTACTTC.